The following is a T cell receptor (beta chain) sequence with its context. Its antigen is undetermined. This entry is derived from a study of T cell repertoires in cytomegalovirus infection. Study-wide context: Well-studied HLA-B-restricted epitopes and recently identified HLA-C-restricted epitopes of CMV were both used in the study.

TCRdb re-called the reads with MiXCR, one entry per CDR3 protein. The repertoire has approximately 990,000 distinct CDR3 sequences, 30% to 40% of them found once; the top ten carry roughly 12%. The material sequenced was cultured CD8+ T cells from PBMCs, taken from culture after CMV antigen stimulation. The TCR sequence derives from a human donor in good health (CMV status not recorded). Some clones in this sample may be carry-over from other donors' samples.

The CDR3 region has the DNA TGTGCCAGCAGTTTATCGTTCCGTGAAGGGACCACGAATGAAAAACTGTTTTTT. Residues: CASSLSFREGTTNEKLFF. The chain couples TRBV27 to TRBJ1-4, with D perhaps matching TRBD1 (5 bases). The length of the CDR3 is 18 residues. Trimming cost V 0 bases and J 5 bases, with 19 bases left between them. The germline V gene has CDR1 MNHEY and CDR2 SMNVEV (reference sequence).